This T cell receptor (beta chain) was observed in a study of regulatory T cells in long-lasting Graves disease. About the research overall: Antithyroid drugs had been taken by newly diagnosed Graves' patients for under 3 months. Study findings and constraints: Persistent disease preferred TRBV28, TRBJ1-2 and TRBJ2-5.

Worth noting for this clonotype: What it binds is not known.

Trimming shortened V by 2 bases and J by 5 bases, and 13 bases separated the two germline ends. This CDR3 contains 14 residues. Time point described: newly diagnosed GD, antithyroid drugs for less than 3 months. After RNA was extracted from PBMCs, the TCR library was made from it. Building the TCR beta libraries relied on iRepertoire HTBI primers, and CDR3 regions underwent Arm-PCR. TCRdb reprocessed the multiplex PCR reads via MiXCR and lists one record per CDR3 protein. The sample lists 350,000 to 550,000 distinct CDR3 sequences; approximately 16% were seen once. The same specimen was also included in a second study, on T cells in Graves' hyperthyroidism and ophthalmopathy. According to that study: First-round RT-PCR of the TCR CDR3 relied on the HTBI primer set. It was a median approximately 6.9 months before onset that the model predicted ophthalmopathy.

Source: peripheral blood mononuclear cells (PBMCs), taken at new diagnosis, from a patient treated with antithyroid drugs. The rearrangement uses TRBV12-3 or TRBV12-4 and TRBJ2-7; the D gene could be TRBD1 or TRBD2 (6 bases each). This TCR was recovered from a woman between 18 and 29 years old with Graves disease. The CDR3 is CASSLRRDIHEQYF. The DNA of the CDR3 is TGTGCCAGCAGTTTAAGGCGGGACATCCACGAGCAGTACTTC.